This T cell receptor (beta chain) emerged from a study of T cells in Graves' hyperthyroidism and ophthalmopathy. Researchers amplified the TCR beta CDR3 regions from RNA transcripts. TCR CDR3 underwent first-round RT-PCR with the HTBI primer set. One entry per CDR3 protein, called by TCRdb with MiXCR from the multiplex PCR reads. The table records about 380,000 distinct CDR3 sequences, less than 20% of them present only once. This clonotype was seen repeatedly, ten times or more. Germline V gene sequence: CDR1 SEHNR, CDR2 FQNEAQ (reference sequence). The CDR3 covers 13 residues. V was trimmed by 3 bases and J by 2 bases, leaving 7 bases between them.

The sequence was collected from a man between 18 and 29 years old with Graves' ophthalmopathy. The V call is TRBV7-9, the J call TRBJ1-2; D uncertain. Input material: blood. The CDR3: CASSLDVNYGYTF. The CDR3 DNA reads TGTGCCAGCAGCTTGGATGTCAACTATGGCTACACCTTC.